The 21 T cell receptor beta chains presented below share a single source sample, sequenced in a study of identical twins (dated by TCRdb to about 2016). Libraries came from 5' RACE. This sample was sequenced with an Illumina HiSeq 2000. The public reads were run again by TCRdb, first through fastp at Q25 and then through MiXCR, and only productive beta chains were kept. Duplicate CDR3 protein sequences are folded into a single record with the most common DNA and genes. In all, the sample holds about 210,000 distinct CDR3 sequences, and around 10% of those were seen once. Of the sample, about 5.2% is held by the ten largest clones. Sequenced material: memory (CD45RO+) T cells sorted from blood. The cell subset or site label here, explained by the study, means: CD45RO+ enriched T cells. These receptor sequences come from a woman aged 18-30 years in good health.

This clonotype was detected only a few times. The genes are TRBV7-2 and TRBJ2-3; TRBD2 is a possible D gene (6 bases). CDR3 length: 16 residues. V shed 1 base and J shed 0 bases, with 11 bases lying between them. Germline V CDR1 and CDR2: SGHTA, FQGNSA. The CDR3 reads CASSLVGGTSTDTQYF. CDR3 coding DNA: TGTGCCAGCAGCTTAGTGGGCGGGACCAGCACAGATACGCAGTATTTT.

This clonotype was found many times. The V and J genes are TRBV20-1 and TRBJ2-7; 8 nucleotides align to TRBD1. The germline V gene has CDR1 DFQATT and CDR2 SNEGSKA (reference sequence). The V and J ends lost 1 base and 4 bases, in that order; junction bases with no gene match: 9. CDR3 length equals 15 residues. CDR3 protein: CSARGPTGVMYEQYF. The CDR3 region has the DNA TGCAGTGCTAGAGGGCCGACAGGGGTTATGTACGAGCAGTACTTC.

This clonotype showed up just a few times. The J gene is TRBJ2-1, the V gene TRBV11-2; D remains ambiguous. The CDR3 runs to 16 residues. The V and J ends lost 0 bases and 4 bases respectively, with 13 bases between them. Germline CDR1 reads SGHAT; CDR2 reads FQNNGV. For the CDR3, the DNA is TGTGCCAGCAGCTTAGATATCTCCCGAGCGTACAATGAGCAGTTCTTC. It translates to CASSLDISRAYNEQFF. Combining the CDR3 with reference TRBV11-2 and TRBJ2-1 gives the whole variable domain EAGVAQSPRYKIIEKRQSVAFWCNPISGHATLYWYQQILGQGPKLLIQFQNNGVVDDSQLPKDRFSAERLKGVDSTLKIQPAKLEDSAVYLCASSLDISRAYNEQFFGPGTRLTVL.

This clonotype was observed a handful of times. This chain uses TRBV3-1 with TRBJ2-3, with D maybe TRBD2 (7 bases). Trimming removed 5 bases from V and 2 bases from J, with 11 bases in between. Germline CDR1 reads LGHDT; CDR2 reads YNNKEL (reference sequence). The CDR3 sequence is 14 residues long. CDR3 protein: CASSKGGDTDTQYF. CDR3 coding DNA: TGTGCCAGCAGCAAAGGGGGGGACACAGATACGCAGTATTTT.

The V and J genes are TRBV9 and TRBJ1-3, with D possibly TRBD1 on 6 matching bases. V was trimmed by 5 bases and J by 0 bases, leaving 12 bases between them. The CDR3 contains 15 residues. From germline, CDR1 is SGDLS and CDR2 YYNGEE. The CDR3 here is CASSYGQHSGNTIYF. In nucleotides, the CDR3 is TGTGCCAGCAGTTACGGACAGCACTCTGGAAACACCATATATTTT.

This clonotype appeared many times. The gene calls are TRBV15 and TRBJ1-5; TRBD1 might be the D (5 bases). Germline V gene sequence: CDR1 LNHNV, CDR2 YYDKDF (reference sequence). The CDR3 consists of 18 residues. V dropped 7 bases and J dropped 0 bases, with 22 bases sitting between them. The CDR3 sequence: CATINDRGFADSNQPQHF. DNA of the CDR3: TGTGCCACCATCAACGATCGGGGGTTTGCAGATAGCAATCAGCCCCAGCATTTT. Based on the CDR3 plus reference TRBV15 and TRBJ1-5, the full variable domain is DAMVIQNPRYQVTQFGKPVTLSCSQTLNHNVMYWYQQKSSQAPKLLFHYYDKDFNNEADTPDNFQSRRPNTSFCFLDIRSPGLGDTAMYLCATINDRGFADSNQPQHFGDGTRLSIL.

This clonotype was counted at least ten times. The gene calls are TRBV5-1 and TRBJ1-2; 7 nucleotides line up with TRBD1. V lost 3 bases and J lost 4; bases outside the gene matches: 0. The CDR3 covers 12 residues. Germline V lookup: CDR1 SGHRS, CDR2 YFSETQ. CDR3 protein: CASSWDSYGYTF. For the CDR3, the DNA is TGCGCCAGCAGCTGGGACAGCTATGGCTACACCTTC.

This clonotype was seen repeatedly, ten times or more. The gene calls are TRBV18 and TRBJ2-5, with D uncertain. The germline V gene encodes CDR1 KGHSH and CDR2 LQKENI. V was trimmed by 2 bases and J by 3 bases, leaving 7 bases between them. This CDR3 is built from 13 residues. In DNA form, the CDR3 reads TGTGCCAGCTCACCAGGGCAGAAAGAGACCCAGTACTTC. It is translated as CASSPGQKETQYF.

This clonotype was seen more than once but under ten times. The V and J genes are TRBV20-1 and TRBJ2-5; 15 bases are a match to TRBD2. Germline trimming cut 6 bases from V and 4 bases from J; bases unmatched to any gene: 3. This CDR3 spans 14 amino acids. The V gene's germline CDR1 is DFQATT and CDR2 SNEGSKA (reference sequence). This chain's CDR3 is CSAQGLAGGETQYF. The CDR3 bases are TGCAGTGCCCAGGGACTAGCGGGAGGAGAGACCCAGTACTTC.

This clonotype was seen a handful of times. This chain connects TRBV29-1 to TRBJ1-1, with 8 bases matching TRBD1. After removal of 5 bases from V and 11 bases from J, the junction contained 7 bases not matched to a gene. Germline values: CDR1 SQVTM, CDR2 ANQGSEA. CDR3 length: 11 residues. The CDR3 DNA follows: TGCAGCGTTAATCAGGGGGCTAAGGCTTTCTTT. Translated: CSVNQGAKAFF.

This clonotype was found many times. V gene TRBV20-1 combines with J gene TRBJ1-1, with D maybe TRBD1 (5 bases). Trimming pared 6 bases from V and 11 bases from J, leaving 19 bases between. CDR1 and CDR2 from the germline V gene are DFQATT and SNEGSKA (reference sequence). The CDR3 sequence is 12 residues long. DNA for the CDR3: TGCAGTGCCCTTGACAGTTTTGGTTGGGCTTTCTTT. It yields the protein CSALDSFGWAFF.

The chain combines TRBV19 with TRBJ2-2; no clear D gene. This CDR3 comprises 14 residues. V dropped 2 bases and J dropped 2 bases, with 6 bases sitting between them. Per the germline V gene, CDR1 is LNHDA and CDR2 is SQIVND (reference sequence). Here the CDR3 reads CASSIIANTGELFF. As DNA, the CDR3 is TGTGCCAGTAGTATAATCGCTAACACCGGGGAGCTGTTTTTT. Together with reference TRBV19 and TRBJ2-2, the CDR3 gives the full variable domain: DGGITQSPKYLFRKEGQNVTLSCEQNLNHDAMYWYRQDPGQGLRLIYYSQIVNDFQKGDIAEGYSVSREKKESFPLTVTSAQKNPTAFYLCASSIIANTGELFFGEGSRLTVL.

This clonotype was counted between two and nine times. The chain carries TRBV15 and TRBJ1-2, with a possible D match to TRBD1 (5 bases). This CDR3 is 15 amino acids long. Trimming took off 0 bases at V and 2 bases at J, with 10 bases between the two ends. Germline lookup yields CDR1 LNHNV and CDR2 YYDKDF (reference sequence). Written as DNA, the CDR3 is TGTGCCACCAGCAGAGATAGGGGAGGGAACTATGGCTACACCTTC. The encoded protein is CATSRDRGGNYGYTF.

This clonotype was recorded a few times. The genes are TRBV5-4 and TRBJ2-2, with 7 bases lining up with TRBD1. CDR3 length equals 16 residues. Germline V CDR1 and CDR2: SGHNT, YYREEE (reference sequence). J was trimmed by 1 base and V by 3 bases; bases with no gene match: 6. The chain's CDR3 is CASSSGTVRNTGELFF. Written as DNA, the CDR3 is TGTGCCAGCAGCTCGGGGACAGTGAGGAACACCGGGGAGCTGTTTTTT.

This clonotype has more than one count but fewer than ten. CDR3 residues: CSAAKGQAGGEAFF. CDR3 DNA: TGCAGTGCCGCCAAGGGACAGGCGGGCGGGGAAGCTTTCTTT. The V gene is TRBV20-1, the J gene TRBJ1-1; 8 bases are shared with TRBD1. The CDR3 length is 14 residues. Trimming at V came to 6 bases and at J to 8 bases, leaving 14 bases not matched to a gene. Germline assignment: CDR1 DFQATT and CDR2 SNEGSKA (reference sequence).

The J gene is TRBJ2-3, the V gene TRBV10-1, with 8 bases fitting TRBD1. The junction had 5 bases not matched to a gene; V was cut back by 4 bases and J by 2 bases. The CDR3 extends over 15 amino acids. Germline V gives CDR1 WNHNN, CDR2 SYGVQD (reference sequence). The CDR3 sequence is CASSAGQGATDTQYF. CDR3 coding DNA: TGCGCCAGCAGTGCTGGACAGGGTGCCACAGATACGCAGTATTTT.

The gene calls are TRBV5-6 and TRBJ2-1; tentatively, D is TRBD1 or TRBD2 (5 bases each). Germline CDR1 reads SGHDT; CDR2 reads YYEEEE. The CDR3 covers 12 residues. Trimming stripped 2 bases from V and 10 bases from J, with 10 bases between. DNA for the CDR3: TGTGCCAGCAGCTTAATACGGGACGAGCAGTTCTTC. Its translation is CASSLIRDEQFF.

This chain links TRBV29-1 with TRBJ2-3; D unresolved. Germline loops: CDR1 SQVTM, CDR2 ANQGSEA. Trimming shortened V by 4 bases and J by 0 bases, and 8 bases separated the two germline ends. The CDR3 sequence is 13 residues long. This CDR3 is CSVVGTSTDTQYF. The CDR3 DNA follows: TGCAGCGTTGTTGGTACTAGCACAGATACGCAGTATTTT.

The chain links TRBV29-1 to TRBJ2-1, with D hard to call. The CDR3 consists of 13 residues. V was trimmed by 8 bases and J by 1 base, leaving 12 bases between them. Germline values: CDR1 SQVTM, CDR2 ANQGSEA. DNA for the CDR3: TGCAGCTCTCGACTTTGGTCCTACAATGAGCAGTTCTTC. This translates into CSSRLWSYNEQFF.

This clonotype has at least ten counts. The V call is TRBV20-1, the J call TRBJ2-7; 7 bases agree with TRBD2. Germline V gene sequence: CDR1 DFQATT, CDR2 SNEGSKA (reference sequence). Losses at the gene ends were 6 bases for V and 0 bases for J; bases not matched to a gene: 11. This CDR3 region has 15 residues. CDR3 protein: CSAGETSRFSYEQYF. The CDR3 bases are TGCAGTGCCGGGGAGACTAGCAGGTTCTCCTACGAGCAGTACTTC.

The chain carries TRBV7-2 and TRBJ2-5; the D gene is possibly TRBD1 (6 bases). Germline V gene lookup returns CDR1 SGHTA and CDR2 FQGNSA. The V end was cut by 4 bases, the J end by 5 bases, with 14 bases between. CDR3 length: 14 amino acids. Here the CDR3 reads CASSWDNGMETQYF. The CDR3 coding sequence is TGTGCCAGCAGCTGGGACAATGGGATGGAGACCCAGTACTTC.